These 15 T cell receptor beta chains were sequenced from one sample in a study of beta chain features in type 1 diabetes. What was sequenced were expressed TCRB transcripts, since all of the isolated RNA had been reverse transcribed. Measured with immunoSEQ multiplex PCR; TCRdb has only the in-frame clones, and not every one. The table has some 160,000 clones, about 9.1% seen once. The sample was central memory CD4+ T cells from blood. The receptor set was obtained from a woman under 30 in good health.

In this sample, this clone turned up a few times. V is TRBV7-3 and J is TRBJ2-5; 10 positions agree with TRBD1. The CDR3 contains 15 residues. Per the germline V gene, CDR1 is SGHTA and CDR2 is FQGTGA. The V gene end was trimmed by 5 bases and the J gene end by 4 bases; junction bases not matched to a gene: 7. This CDR3 is CASSPRGQGGETQYF. The CDR3 coding sequence is TGTGCCAGCAGCCCTCGAGGACAGGGGGGAGAGACCCAGTACTTC. The whole variable domain, remainder taken from reference TRBV7-3 and TRBJ2-5, is GAGVSQTPSNKVTEKGKYVELRCDPISGHTALYWYRQSLGQGPEFLIYFQGTGAADDSGLPNDRFFAVRPEGSVSTLKIQRTERGDSAVYLCASSPRGQGGETQYFGPGTRLLVL.

In its sample, this clone was seen a few times. J is TRBJ2-5 and V is TRBV5-4, with 11 bases lining up with TRBD1. The CDR3 extends over 16 amino acids. Germline assignment: CDR1 SGHNT and CDR2 YYREEE (reference sequence). Trimming at V came to 0 bases and at J to 3 bases, leaving 4 bases not matched to a gene. CDR3 sequence reads: CASSLAGTGGKETQYF. DNA of the CDR3: TGTGCCAGCAGCTTGGCCGGGACAGGGGGGAAAGAGACCCAGTACTTC.

This clone was seen only a few times. The chain links TRBV5-1 to TRBJ2-7; a weak D match, TRBD2 (6 bases). Germline loops: CDR1 SGHRS, CDR2 YFSETQ. This CDR3 region has 14 residues. The V end lost 6 bases, the J end lost 5 bases, and 18 bases lay between the germline ends. The CDR3 sequence: CASTFREPRDEQYF. The CDR3 DNA reads as TGCGCCAGCACATTCCGGGAGCCTCGGGACGAGCAGTACTTC.

The V gene is TRBV5-4, the J gene TRBJ2-3; the D gene is possibly TRBD2 (6 bases). V shed 1 base and J shed 2 bases, with 17 bases lying between them. The CDR3 covers 17 residues. Looked up from germline, CDR1 is SGHNT and CDR2 is YYREEE (reference sequence). The CDR3 loop is CASSLYIRTTFTDTQYF. CDR3 DNA: TGTGCCAGCAGCTTGTACATACGGACTACTTTCACAGATACGCAGTATTTT.

The chain is built from TRBV29-1 and TRBJ2-3; D perhaps matches TRBD2 (6 bases). The CDR3 runs to 13 residues. Between the trimmed V and J ends, which lost 5 bases and 2 bases, there was a span of 11 bases. Germline loops: CDR1 SQVTM, CDR2 ANQGSEA. This chain's CDR3 is CSVRDSSTDTQYF. DNA for the CDR3: TGCAGCGTTAGGGACTCTTCCACAGATACGCAGTATTTT.

V is TRBV7-8 and J is TRBJ1-1, with D maybe TRBD1 (6 bases). The germline CDR1 and CDR2 sequences are SGHVS and FQNEAQ. V was pared by 1 base and J by 5 bases, with 11 bases between. The CDR3 contains 14 residues. CDR3 region: CASSLEQGRTEAFF. CDR3 nucleotides: TGTGCCAGCAGCTTAGAACAGGGTCGGACTGAAGCTTTCTTT.

In this sample, this clone turned up a few times. This rearrangement joins TRBV5-1 to TRBJ1-1; TRBD1 matches at 9 bases. Germline V gene data show CDR1 as SGHRS and CDR2 as YFSETQ. V lost 2 bases, J lost 6 bases, and 8 bases stayed unmatched. This CDR3 comprises 15 residues. Here the CDR3 DNA reads TGCGCCAGCAGCTTTAGACAGGGGGAAGGAGCTGAAGCTTTCTTT. Its translation: CASSFRQGEGAEAFF.

The rearrangement links TRBV7-9 to TRBJ1-1; D is uncertain. The CDR3 extends over 12 amino acids. Germline loops: CDR1 SEHNR, CDR2 FQNEAQ (reference sequence). V dropped 7 bases and J dropped 3 bases, with 9 bases sitting between them. The CDR3 DNA is TGTGCCAGCAACACACAGTACACTGAAGCTTTCTTT. Translation gives CASNTQYTEAFF.

This clone was seen more than once but under ten times. The V call is TRBV4-3, the J call TRBJ2-2, with D tentatively TRBD1 (6 bases). The CDR3 totals 13 residues. The V gene's germline CDR1 is LGHNA and CDR2 YSLEER. Trimming removed 5 bases at V and 7 bases at J, with 11 bases between. CDR3 region: CASSSEGVGELFF. The CDR3 nucleotides read TGCGCCAGCAGCAGTGAGGGGGTCGGGGAGCTGTTTTTT.

This clone showed up just a few times. The rearrangement joins TRBV7-2 to TRBJ2-5; no firm D call. Trimming cost V 7 bases and J 2 bases, with 11 bases left between them. From germline, CDR1 is SGHTA and CDR2 FQGNSA. There are 13 residues in the CDR3. The CDR3, as DNA: TGTGCCAGCAACCCGACTGCACAAGAGACCCAGTACTTC. It translates to CASNPTAQETQYF.

The J gene is TRBJ1-2, the V gene TRBV18; 7 nucleotides line up with TRBD1. The ends lost 5 bases at V and 2 bases at J; junction bases unmatched: 5. The CDR3 covers 14 residues. Germline assignment: CDR1 KGHSH and CDR2 LQKENI. The CDR3 bases are TGTGCCAGCTCAGGCCTGGGACAGAACTATGGCTACACCTTC. As protein: CASSGLGQNYGYTF.

In its sample, this clone was seen a few times. The chain employs TRBV6-1 and TRBJ1-2, with 8 positions matching TRBD1. The J segment lost 5 bases and the V segment lost 6 bases, leaving 11 bases of the junction unmatched. Germline-derived CDR1 and CDR2 are MNHNS and SASEGT. This CDR3 has 15 residues. Here the CDR3 reads CASSLGQGVSYGYTF. CDR3 in DNA: TGTGCCAGCAGCCTCGGACAGGGCGTATCGTATGGCTACACCTTC.

This clone was observed a few times. Here the CDR3 DNA reads TGCGCCAGCAGCCAAAACAGCCTTAACTATGGCTACACCTTC. It is translated as CASSQNSLNYGYTF. V is TRBV4-1 and J is TRBJ1-2; D is uncertain. The V gene's germline CDR1 is MGHRA and CDR2 YSYEKL. V was trimmed by 2 bases and J by 1 base, leaving 8 bases between them. This CDR3 region has 14 residues.

V gene TRBV30 combines with J gene TRBJ1-1; 7 bases fit TRBD1. This CDR3 comprises 14 residues. The V segment lost 5 bases and the J segment 6 bases; nucleotides outside the gene matches: 12. Germline V gives CDR1 GTSNPN, CDR2 SVGIG (reference sequence). Written as DNA, the CDR3 is TGTGCCTGGGGTATGAACAGGGGTTCAGCTGAAGCTTTCTTT. As protein: CAWGMNRGSAEAFF.

The chain employs TRBV2 and TRBJ2-1; maybe TRBD1 (5 bases). The germline V gene encodes CDR1 SNHLY and CDR2 FYNNEI. Between the trimmed V and J ends, which lost 7 bases and 4 bases, there was a span of 14 bases. The CDR3 has 14 amino acids. CDR3 nucleotides: TGTGCCAGCATTCCTGACAGAGATTACAATGAGCAGTTCTTC. Translated, it gives CASIPDRDYNEQFF.